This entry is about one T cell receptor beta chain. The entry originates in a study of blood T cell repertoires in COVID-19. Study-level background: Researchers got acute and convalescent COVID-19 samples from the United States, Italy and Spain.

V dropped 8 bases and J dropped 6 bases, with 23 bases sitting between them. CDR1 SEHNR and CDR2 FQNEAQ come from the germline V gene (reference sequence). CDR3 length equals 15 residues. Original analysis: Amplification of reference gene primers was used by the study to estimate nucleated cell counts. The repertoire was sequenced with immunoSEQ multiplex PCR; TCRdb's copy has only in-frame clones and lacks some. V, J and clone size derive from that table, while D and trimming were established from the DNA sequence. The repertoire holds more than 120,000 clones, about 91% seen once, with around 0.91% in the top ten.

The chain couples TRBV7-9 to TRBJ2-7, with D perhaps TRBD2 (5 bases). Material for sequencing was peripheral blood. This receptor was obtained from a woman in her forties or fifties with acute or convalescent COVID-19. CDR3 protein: CASLRVAGEFGEQYF. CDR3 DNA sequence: TGTGCCAGCCTTCGGGTGGCCGGGGAGTTCGGCGAGCAGTACTTC. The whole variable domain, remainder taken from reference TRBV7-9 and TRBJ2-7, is DTGVSQNPRHKITKRGQNVTFRCDPISEHNRLYWYRQTLGQGPEFLTYFQNEAQLEKSRLLSDRFSAERPKGSFSTLEIQRTEQGDSAMYLCASLRVAGEFGEQYFGPGTRLTVT.